This T cell receptor beta chain is from a study of identical twins. A note on this clonotype: Its target is not known.

Losses at the gene ends were 1 base for V and 6 bases for J; bases not matched to a gene: 3. The CDR3 runs to 14 residues. Germline V CDR1 and CDR2: DFQATT, SNEGSKA (reference sequence). TCRdb reprocessed the 5' RACE reads via MiXCR and lists one record per CDR3 protein. Among hundreds of thousands of distinct CDR3 sequences listed, over 9% were seen once. Broader study findings: Invariant populations such as MAIT and iNKT cells could partly muddle zero-insertion analyses.

This same sample was also part of a study on yellow fever vaccine responses in identical twins. That work states: Each twin's T cell response to the vaccine was reported to look partly convergent and partly personalized.

This receptor was obtained from a woman aged 18 to 35 in good health. The sequenced sample consisted of PBMCs. The gene calls are TRBV20-1 and TRBJ2-2, with 9 nucleotides matching TRBD2. CDR3 in DNA: TGCAGTGCTAGAGTAGCGGGGGAGGCCGGGGAGCTGTTTTTT. As protein: CSARVAGEAGELFF.